These 26 T cell receptor beta chains originate from one sample sequenced in a study of CD8 T cells in ankylosing spondylitis. Each CDR3 protein gets one entry after TCRdb re-called the 5' RACE reads with MiXCR. The table shows 150,000 to 250,000 distinct CDR3 sequences, with 9.5% to 15% occurring only once. Specimen: blood, either unsorted or a sorted T cell fraction (not recorded which). Receptor source: a male donor with ankylosing spondylitis or in good health (not recorded which).

V gene TRBV12-3 or TRBV12-4 combines with J gene TRBJ2-1; unclear D gene. V was shortened by 6 bases and J by 8 bases, with 14 bases between the two germline ends. The length of the CDR3 is 13 residues. DNA for the CDR3: TGTGCCAGCAGCCTCTCGAGAAGGGATGAGCAGTTCTTC. Translating it yields CASSLSRRDEQFF.

The CDR3 region is CASSDGGGQYF. DNA of the CDR3: TGTGCCAGCAGTGATGGAGGAGGGCAGTACTTC. This chain joins TRBV2 and TRBJ2-7; maybe TRBD2 (5 bases). The V end was cut by 3 bases, the J end by 9 bases, with 9 bases between. Germline loops: CDR1 SNHLY, CDR2 FYNNEI. CDR3 size: 11 residues.

V gene TRBV29-1 combines with J gene TRBJ2-5, with D possibly matching TRBD2 (6 bases). Trimming left V 7 bases short and J 3 bases short, with 24 bases between. CDR1 and CDR2 from the germline V gene are SQVTM and ANQGSEA. The CDR3 is made up of 16 amino acids. CDR3 region: CSAELARPSEKETQYF. DNA for the CDR3: TGCAGCGCGGAGCTAGCGAGACCCTCGGAAAAAGAGACCCAGTACTTC.

The chain employs TRBV12-3 or TRBV12-4 and TRBJ2-2, with D possibly being TRBD2 (6 bases). V gave up 6 bases and J gave up 3 bases, with 14 bases separating them. CDR3 length: 15 amino acids. This CDR3 is CASSAGGSHTGELFF. The CDR3 DNA reads as TGTGCCAGCAGCGCCGGGGGATCTCACACCGGGGAGCTGTTTTTT.

This chain connects TRBV20-1 to TRBJ2-7; TRBD2 aligns across 8 bases. Germline V lookup: CDR1 DFQATT, CDR2 SNEGSKA (reference sequence). This CDR3 comprises 15 residues. With 3 bases clipped from V and 0 bases from J, the junction kept 7 bases outside the gene matches. Here the CDR3 DNA reads TGCAGTGCTAGTCCCAGCGGGGGCTTCTCCTACGAGCAGTACTTC. It yields the protein CSASPSGGFSYEQYF.

V is TRBV6-2 or TRBV6-3 and J is TRBJ2-1; D ambiguous. The germline V gene encodes CDR1 MNHEY and CDR2 SVGEGT. The CDR3 length is 17 residues. Trimming removed 2 bases from V and 0 bases from J, with 14 bases in between. The CDR3 sequence is CASSYNRMLSSYNEQFF. The CDR3 DNA is TGTGCCAGCAGTTACAATAGGATGTTGAGCTCCTACAATGAGCAGTTCTTC.

This clonotype was detected many times. The chain carries TRBV20-1 and TRBJ1-1, with D possibly matching TRBD1 (5 bases). CDR3 length equals 16 residues. The V end lost 0 bases, the J end lost 9 bases, and 23 bases lay between the germline ends. CDR1 is DFQATT, CDR2 SNEGSKA, per germline (reference sequence). The chain's CDR3 is CSAREGEQGYLTQAFF. CDR3 nucleotide sequence: TGCAGTGCTAGAGAGGGGGAGCAGGGTTATTTAACCCAAGCTTTCTTT.

This clonotype showed up many times. The chain combines TRBV4-1 with TRBJ1-1, with TRBD1 matching 7 bases. The germline CDR1 and CDR2 sequences are MGHRA and YSYEKL. V lost 6 bases, J lost 1 base, and 2 bases stayed unmatched. The CDR3 totals 13 residues. CDR3 sequence: CASRQGTNTEAFF. DNA of the CDR3: TGCGCCAGCAGACAGGGGACGAACACTGAAGCTTTCTTT.

The chain links TRBV12-3 or TRBV12-4 to TRBJ2-1, with D perhaps matching TRBD1 (5 bases). The V end was cut by 5 bases, the J end by 7 bases, with 12 bases between. The CDR3 runs 13 residues. The CDR3 nucleotides read TGTGCCAGCAGTCGGACAACGCCTAATGAGCAGTTCTTC. It is translated as CASSRTTPNEQFF.

This clonotype occurred many times. This chain joins TRBV7-9 and TRBJ1-5; the match to TRBD1 covers 7 bases. Trimming took 4 bases from V and 4 from J; bases not matched to a gene: 1. CDR3 size: 13 residues. Germline CDR1 is SEHNR and CDR2 is FQNEAQ (reference sequence). In nucleotides, the CDR3 is TGTGCCAGCAGCTCCAGGGGGAATCAGCCCCAGCATTTT. This sequence encodes CASSSRGNQPQHF.

This clonotype has just a few counts. The chain employs TRBV28 and TRBJ2-2; no clear D gene. The V and J ends lost 10 bases and 5 bases respectively, with 8 bases between them. The germline V gene encodes CDR1 MDHEN and CDR2 SYDVKM. The CDR3 has 11 residues. The CDR3 DNA is TGTGCCACCACGGCGACCGGGGAGCTGTTTTTT. Translating gives CATTATGELFF.

The chain carries TRBV3-1 and TRBJ2-7; 8 bases line up with TRBD1. V trimming: 1 base; J trimming: 5 bases; junction bases outside the gene matches: 4. The CDR3 is 14 amino acids. The V gene's germline CDR1 is LGHDT and CDR2 YNNKEL (reference sequence). The CDR3 DNA is TGTGCCAGCAGCCAAGGGGCAGGGGGCGACGAGCAGTACTTC. Translation: CASSQGAGGDEQYF.

The rearrangement uses TRBV9 and TRBJ2-2, with D unresolved. The CDR3 covers 13 residues. Trimming removed 3 bases from V and 5 bases from J, with 8 bases in between. Germline assignment: CDR1 SGDLS and CDR2 YYNGEE. The CDR3 nucleotides are TGTGCCAGCAGCGCCCTCCGGACCGGGGAGCTGTTTTTT. Its translation: CASSALRTGELFF.

This clonotype has more than one count but fewer than ten. The genes are TRBV3-1 and TRBJ2-3, with TRBD2 matching over 9 bases. The CDR3 length is 17 residues. Germline CDR1 is LGHDT and CDR2 is YNNKEL (reference sequence). V was pared by 0 bases and J by 2 bases, with 6 bases of the junction left unmatched. In nucleotides, the CDR3 is TGTGCCAGCAGCCAAGACTGGCGGGAGGGCCCCACAGATACGCAGTATTTT. Its translation: CASSQDWREGPTDTQYF.

This clonotype was counted between two and nine times. The chain joins TRBV4-1 to TRBJ2-2; 8 bases are shared with TRBD2. Trimming cost V 4 bases and J 4 bases; bases outside gene matches: 8. The CDR3 is 16 amino acids. Germline V lookup: CDR1 MGHRA, CDR2 YSYEKL. For the CDR3, the DNA is TGCGCCAGCAGCCCGGCGGGGGGCCCCCCCACCGGGGAGCTGTTTTTT. This gives the protein CASSPAGGPPTGELFF.

V is TRBV7-9 and J is TRBJ2-1, with D uncertain. V was cut by 1 base and J by 12 bases, with 13 bases left in between. Germline V gene sequence: CDR1 SEHNR, CDR2 FQNEAQ (reference sequence). This CDR3 comprises 13 residues. The CDR3 here is CASSLVLAPTQFF. In DNA form, the CDR3 reads TGTGCCAGCAGCTTAGTCCTTGCCCCCACGCAGTTCTTC.

This clonotype was detected only a few times. The V call is TRBV9, the J call TRBJ1-2, with a tentative D call TRBD1 (6 bases). The CDR3 covers 13 residues. The V gene's germline CDR1 is SGDLS and CDR2 YYNGEE. V was trimmed by 6 bases and J by 4 bases, leaving 13 bases between them. As DNA, the CDR3 is TGTGCCAGCAACGTTGGGGGGCTCTATGGCTACACCTTC. Its translation is CASNVGGLYGYTF.

This clonotype was recorded a few times. The V gene is TRBV7-9, the J gene TRBJ2-1, with 8 bases matching TRBD2. The germline V gene has CDR1 SEHNR and CDR2 FQNEAQ (reference sequence). The CDR3 runs to 15 residues. The V segment lost 5 bases and the J segment 4 bases; nucleotides outside the gene matches: 7. The CDR3 DNA follows: TGTGCCAGCAGCCCCGGACTAGCATTATACAATGAGCAGTTCTTC. Translating gives CASSPGLALYNEQFF.

The sample holds a few counts of this clonotype. J is TRBJ2-5 and V is TRBV12-3 or TRBV12-4; D possibly corresponds to TRBD2 (6 bases). CDR3 length: 15 amino acids. The ends were cut back, 3 bases at V and 7 bases at J, with 18 bases in the middle. Here the CDR3 reads CASSFLRGLVGTQYF. The CDR3 DNA follows: TGTGCCAGCAGTTTTTTGCGGGGCCTCGTGGGGACCCAGTACTTC.

CDR3 loop: CASSFALGSGEYQETQYF. The CDR3 region has the DNA TGTGCCAGCAGTTTTGCCTTGGGGAGCGGGGAGTACCAAGAGACCCAGTACTTC. The J gene is TRBJ2-5, the V gene TRBV28, with 7 bases aligning to TRBD2. The V segment lost 3 bases and the J segment 0 bases; nucleotides outside the gene matches: 13. This CDR3 comprises 18 residues. Germline V gives CDR1 MDHEN, CDR2 SYDVKM.

The chain is built from TRBV12-3 or TRBV12-4 and TRBJ2-3; 7 bases match TRBD1. The CDR3 loop spans 14 amino acids. V dropped 5 bases and J dropped 6; count of bases not matched to a gene: 8. CDR3 residues: CASSHRQGADTQYF. As DNA, the CDR3 is TGTGCCAGCAGTCATCGACAGGGAGCCGATACGCAGTATTTT.

This chain's CDR3 is CASTSEAGGYNEQFF. DNA for the CDR3: TGTGCCAGCACCTCGGAGGCGGGGGGCTACAATGAGCAGTTCTTC. The gene calls are TRBV12-3 or TRBV12-4 and TRBJ2-1; 8 bases line up with TRBD2. Trimming at V came to 7 bases and at J to 3 bases, leaving 8 bases not matched to a gene. This CDR3 region has 15 residues.

This clonotype was seen more than once but under ten times. The chain is built from TRBV7-8 and TRBJ2-1; D uncertain. This CDR3 has 16 residues. V was cut by 3 bases and J by 0 bases, with 12 bases left in between. Looked up from germline, CDR1 is SGHVS and CDR2 is FQNEAQ. The CDR3 DNA reads TGTGCCAGCAGCTTGGAAGCGCGCAGCTCCTACAATGAGCAGTTCTTC. This translates into CASSLEARSSYNEQFF. The variable domain in full, completed from reference TRBV7-8 and TRBJ2-1, reads GAGVSQSPRYKVAKRGQDVALRCDPISGHVSLFWYQQALGQGPEFLTYFQNEAQLDKSGLPSDRFFAERPEGSVSTLKIQRTQQEDSAVYLCASSLEARSSYNEQFFGPGTRLTVL.

The chain is built from TRBV27 and TRBJ2-1, with 8 bases matching TRBD2. Losses at the gene ends were 2 bases for V and 10 bases for J; bases not matched to a gene: 10. The CDR3 is made up of 15 amino acids. Germline CDR1 and CDR2: MNHEY and SMNVEV (reference sequence). CDR3 DNA sequence: TGTGCCAGCAGTTTAATAGCGGGAAGTGAGAGAGAGCAGTTCTTC. Its protein product is CASSLIAGSEREQFF.

The chain has TRBV4-1 and TRBJ2-7, with 8 bases that match TRBD1. Germline V lookup: CDR1 MGHRA, CDR2 YSYEKL. The CDR3 length is 15 residues. The J segment lost 3 bases and the V segment lost 3 bases, leaving 7 bases of the junction unmatched. The CDR3 DNA follows: TGCGCCAGCAGCCAGGGGACAGGAGCTGACTACGAGCAGTACTTC. Its protein is CASSQGTGADYEQYF.

In its sample, this clonotype was seen many times. This chain links TRBV15 with TRBJ1-4; perhaps TRBD1 as D (5 bases). Looked up from germline, CDR1 is LNHNV and CDR2 is YYDKDF (reference sequence). V was cut by 7 bases and J by 6 bases, with 18 bases left in between. CDR3 length: 15 amino acids. CDR3 nucleotide sequence: TGTGCCACCAAATTTTCCGGGACTGCGGATGAAAAACTGTTTTTT. Encoded protein: CATKFSGTADEKLFF. Full variable domain (rest looked up from reference TRBV15 and TRBJ1-4): DAMVIQNPRYQVTQFGKPVTLSCSQTLNHNVMYWYQQKSSQAPKLLFHYYDKDFNNEADTPDNFQSRRPNTSFCFLDIRSPGLGDTAMYLCATKFSGTADEKLFFGSGTQLSVL.